A single sample is the source of the 32 T cell receptor beta chains below, sequenced in a study of T cell changes during pregnancy in multiple sclerosis. The protocol was immunoSEQ multiplex PCR, while the TCRdb copy is restricted to in-frame clones and leaves out a portion. Of 100,000 or so clones in the sample, over 85% were seen once. Sequenced here: peripheral blood, sampled after pregnancy. The receptors here all came from a female donor with multiple sclerosis, enrolled in a pregnancy study.

The chain uses TRBV2 and TRBJ2-3; maybe TRBD1 (5 bases). The CDR3 has 12 amino acids. V lost 6 bases and J 7 bases, leaving 11 bases between the germline ends. Germline loops: CDR1 SNHLY, CDR2 FYNNEI. This chain's CDR3 is CASRIGANTQYF. The CDR3 region has the DNA TGTGCCAGCAGGATAGGGGCGAATACGCAGTATTTT.

The chain employs TRBV28 and TRBJ2-7; possible D gene TRBD2, 7 bases. This CDR3 is 16 amino acids long. The ends were cut back, 6 bases at V and 5 bases at J, with 23 bases in the middle. The germline gives CDR1 MDHEN, CDR2 SYDVKM. This CDR3 reads CASRVGGAPRVDEQYF. CDR3 nucleotides: TGTGCCAGCAGGGTAGGGGGGGCGCCTCGGGTCGACGAGCAGTACTTC.

The V call is TRBV9, the J call TRBJ2-3; 7 bases line up with TRBD2. CDR3 length: 15 residues. The V gene's germline CDR1 is SGDLS and CDR2 YYNGEE. Trimming at V came to 4 bases and at J to 3 bases, leaving 8 bases not matched to a gene. This CDR3 is CASSPYGGGTDTQYF. CDR3 sequence (DNA): TGTGCCAGCAGCCCTTATGGCGGGGGTACAGATACGCAGTATTTT. The full variable domain, rest sourced from reference TRBV9 and TRBJ2-3, is DSGVTQTPKHLITATGQRVTLRCSPRSGDLSVYWYQQSLDQGLQFLIQYYNGEERAKGNILERFSAQQFPDLHSELNLSSLELGDSALYFCASSPYGGGTDTQYFGPGTRLTVL.

V and J are TRBV29-1 and TRBJ2-2; 10 positions agree with TRBD2. Germline lookup yields CDR1 SQVTM and CDR2 ANQGSEA. V shed 5 bases and J 0 bases; nucleotides not matched to a gene: 3. The CDR3 is made up of 15 amino acids. As DNA, the CDR3 is TGCAGCGTTAGAACTAGCGGGACGAACACCGGGGAGCTGTTTTTT. Translated: CSVRTSGTNTGELFF.

V gene TRBV14 combines with J gene TRBJ2-7; TRBD1 is a possible D gene (5 bases). Germline lookup yields CDR1 SGHDN and CDR2 FVKESK. This CDR3 has 15 residues. Trimming cost V 3 bases and J 2 bases, with 14 bases left between them. CDR3 DNA sequence: TGTGCCAGCAGCCACGAAGGGGTGTTGGCCTACGAGCAGTACTTC. It translates to CASSHEGVLAYEQYF.

The table lists this clone with a count of one. The chain carries TRBV7-2 and TRBJ2-1; D not certain. CDR1 is SGHTA and CDR2 is FQGNSA in the germline V gene. There are 13 residues in the CDR3. Trimming took 5 bases from V and 9 from J, leaving 14 bases between them. CDR3: CASSLITMVEQFF. CDR3 bases: TGTGCCAGCAGCCTTATCACTATGGTTGAGCAGTTCTTC.

Remarks on this clone: Sequence at one end of the junction differs from germline and may be a read error. This chain uses TRBV15 with TRBJ1-1; 7 nucleotides agree with TRBD1. The germline CDR1 and CDR2 sequences are LNHNV and YYDKDF (reference sequence). There are 13 residues in the CDR3. The CDR3 DNA reads as TGTGCCACCAGGAGAGGGGGCGGCACTGAAGCTTTCTTT. Translation: CATRRGGGTEAFF.

The rearrangement links TRBV7-9 to TRBJ1-1; 9 bases match TRBD1. Germline V gene sequence: CDR1 SEHNR, CDR2 FQNEAQ (reference sequence). This CDR3 spans 15 amino acids. With V trimmed by 5 bases and J by 4 bases, 8 bases remained unmatched. In nucleotides, the CDR3 is TGTGCCAGCAGCCCGGACAGGGGAAGCTTCACTGAAGCTTTCTTT. This gives the protein CASSPDRGSFTEAFF.

The V and J genes are TRBV5-4 and TRBJ2-7; 7 nucleotides line up with TRBD1. The V and J ends lost 0 bases and 3 bases, in that order; junction bases with no gene match: 3. The CDR3 contains 14 residues. The germline gives CDR1 SGHNT, CDR2 YYREEE (reference sequence). In DNA, the CDR3 is TGTGCCAGCAGCTTGGAAGCAGGGGGCTACGAGCAGTACTTC. Its translation is CASSLEAGGYEQYF. The variable domain in full, completed from reference TRBV5-4 and TRBJ2-7, reads ETGVTQSPTHLIKTRGQQVTLRCSSQSGHNTVSWYQQALGQGPQFIFQYYREEENGRGNFPPRFSGLQFPNYSSELNVNALELDDSALYLCASSLEAGGYEQYFGPGTRLTVT.

The chain couples TRBV5-6 to TRBJ2-1, with TRBD1 identical over 10 bases. This CDR3 has 15 amino acids. From germline, CDR1 is SGHDT and CDR2 YYEEEE. Trimming cost V 4 bases and J 4 bases; bases outside gene matches: 5. CDR3 coding DNA: TGTGCCAGCAGCAACCGGGACAGGGGTTACAATGAGCAGTTCTTC. As protein: CASSNRDRGYNEQFF. Combining the CDR3 with reference TRBV5-6 and TRBJ2-1 gives the whole variable domain DAGVTQSPTHLIKTRGQQVTLRCSPKSGHDTVSWYQQALGQGPQFIFQYYEEEERQRGNFPDRFSGHQFPNYSSELNVNALLLGDSALYLCASSNRDRGYNEQFFGPGTRLTVL.

This sequence joins TRBV30 and TRBJ1-2; D gene uncertain. From germline, CDR1 is GTSNPN and CDR2 SVGIG (reference sequence). This CDR3 has 13 amino acids. V was pared by 1 base and J by 8 bases, with 14 bases between. CDR3 sequence reads: CAWSGATSGGYTF. The CDR3, as DNA: TGTGCCTGGAGTGGCGCGACCTCGGGAGGCTACACCTTC.

This clone is a singleton in its sample. The chain uses TRBV4-1 and TRBJ2-7; 9 bases line up with TRBD1. The CDR3 length is 17 residues. The V gene end was trimmed by 6 bases and the J gene end by 5 bases; junction bases not matched to a gene: 17. CDR1 and CDR2 (germline): MGHRA, YSYEKL. CDR3 sequence reads: CASREIFPGQGIHEQYF. Written as DNA, the CDR3 is TGCGCCAGCAGGGAGATTTTTCCGGGACAGGGAATCCACGAGCAGTACTTC.

This clone was found once. The chain employs TRBV5-3 and TRBJ2-2; 9 bases fit TRBD1. TRBV5-3 has ORF status, its function being uncertain. The CDR3 contains 17 residues. Unmatched junction bases numbered 9, after V lost 1 base and J lost 5 bases. DNA of the CDR3: TGTGCCAGAAGCTTGCACCCGGCGACAGGGGGAACCGGGGAGCTGTTTTTT. Translating gives CARSLHPATGGTGELFF.

The chain has TRBV20-1 and TRBJ2-3, with unresolved D. CDR3 length: 11 residues. V lost 6 bases to trimming and J lost 2 bases, with 6 bases between them. Germline lookup yields CDR1 DFQATT and CDR2 SNEGSKA (reference sequence). The CDR3: CSALSTDTQYF. CDR3 DNA sequence: TGCAGTGCCCTTTCCACAGATACGCAGTATTTT.

The rearrangement uses TRBV28 and TRBJ1-2; no firm D call. Germline V CDR1 and CDR2: MDHEN, SYDVKM. The V end lost 4 bases, the J end lost 8 bases, and 20 bases lay between the germline ends. This CDR3 is built from 15 residues. CDR3: CASSSLTLTVLGYTF. In nucleotides, the CDR3 is TGTGCCAGCAGTTCCTTGACACTGACGGTGTTGGGCTACACCTTC.

The chain recombines TRBV5-1 with TRBJ2-2; TRBD2 matches at 11 bases. V trimming: 3 bases; J trimming: 5 bases; junction bases outside the gene matches: 3. Germline V CDR1 and CDR2: SGHRS, YFSETQ. This CDR3 region has 15 residues. The CDR3 is CASSWRLAGTGELFF. DNA of the CDR3: TGCGCCAGCAGCTGGAGACTAGCGGGGACCGGGGAGCTGTTTTTT.

This clone has a single count. The V gene is TRBV4-1, the J gene TRBJ2-7; D might be TRBD1 (5 bases). Trimming took off 2 bases at V and 1 base at J, with 18 bases between the two ends. Germline V lookup: CDR1 MGHRA, CDR2 YSYEKL. The CDR3 is made up of 17 amino acids. The DNA of the CDR3 is TGCGCCAGCAGCCAATCCCACCGACAGACCGCTTCCTACGAGCAGTACTTC. This sequence encodes CASSQSHRQTASYEQYF.

This clone appeared a few times. The chain joins TRBV10-1 to TRBJ1-5, with TRBD1 matching 7 bases. With 6 bases clipped from V and 4 bases from J, the junction kept 6 bases outside the gene matches. The CDR3 runs 14 residues. Looked up from germline, CDR1 is WNHNN and CDR2 is SYGVQD (reference sequence). The CDR3 nucleotides read TGCGCCAGCAGCGGCACAGGGGTGAATCAGCCCCAGCATTTT. It translates to CASSGTGVNQPQHF.

This clone has more than one count but fewer than ten. The J gene is TRBJ2-1, the V gene TRBV7-9; tentatively, D is TRBD2 (5 bases). Germline CDR1 SEHNR, CDR2 FQNEAQ (reference sequence). Trimming stripped 5 bases from V and 9 bases from J, with 14 bases between. CDR3 length equals 13 residues. CDR3 region: CASSQPPSFEQFF. DNA of the CDR3: TGTGCCAGCAGCCAACCACCTAGCTTTGAGCAGTTCTTC. Based on the CDR3 plus reference TRBV7-9 and TRBJ2-1, the full variable domain is DTGVSQNPRHKITKRGQNVTFRCDPISEHNRLYWYRQTLGQGPEFLTYFQNEAQLEKSRLLSDRFSAERPKGSFSTLEIQRTEQGDSAMYLCASSQPPSFEQFFGPGTRLTVL.

The V gene is TRBV7-3, the J gene TRBJ1-1; 9 positions match TRBD1. CDR1 is SGHTA, CDR2 FQGTGA, per germline. This CDR3 is 15 amino acids long. The junction had 8 bases not matched to a gene; V was cut back by 5 bases and J by 4 bases. The CDR3 DNA is TGTGCCAGCAGCCTTTACGGACAGGGGCTCACTGAAGCTTTCTTT. It encodes CASSLYGQGLTEAFF.

The sample holds many counts of this clone. The V and J genes are TRBV27 and TRBJ2-3; 8 bases align to TRBD1. Looked up from germline, CDR1 is MNHEY and CDR2 is SMNVEV (reference sequence). The CDR3 totals 16 residues. V lost 5 bases and J lost 1; bases outside the gene matches: 8. CDR3 DNA sequence: TGTGCCAGCAGTCCAATTGGACAGGGCGGCACAGATACGCAGTATTTT. Translated: CASSPIGQGGTDTQYF.

The CDR3 DNA is TGTGCCAGCAGTGGGACAGTTATTGGTGGCTACACCTTC. It specifies CASSGTVIGGYTF. The rearrangement uses TRBV2 and TRBJ1-2; maybe TRBD1 (6 bases). This CDR3 has 13 amino acids. Looked up from germline, CDR1 is SNHLY and CDR2 is FYNNEI. Between the trimmed V and J ends, which lost 4 bases and 7 bases, there was a span of 13 bases.

In its sample, this clone was seen once. The rearrangement uses TRBV5-1 and TRBJ2-1; 8 positions agree with TRBD2. The CDR3 totals 16 residues. Trimming removed 3 bases from V and 5 bases from J; junction bases left unmatched: 10. Germline V gene lookup returns CDR1 SGHRS and CDR2 YFSETQ. This CDR3 reads CASSSRTTSGNNEQFF. CDR3 coding DNA: TGCGCCAGCAGCTCAAGGACTACTAGCGGTAACAATGAGCAGTTCTTC.

This clone was detected once. The rearrangement uses TRBV6-5 and TRBJ2-7; the match to TRBD2 covers 7 bases. This CDR3 comprises 13 residues. Trimming took 1 base from V and 7 from J; bases not matched to a gene: 4. The germline V gene has CDR1 MNHEY and CDR2 SVGAGI. CDR3 DNA sequence: TGTGCCAGCAGTTACTTGCGGGGGAAAGAGCAGTACTTC. It is translated as CASSYLRGKEQYF.

The CDR3 nucleotides are TGTGCCAGCAGTCCTTATAATGAAAAACTGTTTTTT. This sequence encodes CASSPYNEKLFF. The chain links TRBV11-2 to TRBJ1-4; unclear D gene. The length of the CDR3 is 12 residues. Germline lookup yields CDR1 SGHAT and CDR2 FQNNGV. Trimming took off 6 bases at V and 4 bases at J, with 6 bases between the two ends.

The chain links TRBV4-1 to TRBJ1-1, with D possibly matching TRBD1 (6 bases). The V gene lost 3 bases and the J gene lost 1 base, with 15 bases spanning the gap. From germline, CDR1 is MGHRA and CDR2 YSYEKL. CDR3 length equals 16 residues. The CDR3 loop is CASSQVERGGNTEAFF. As DNA, the CDR3 is TGCGCCAGCAGCCAGGTTGAAAGAGGGGGGAACACTGAAGCTTTCTTT.

The V gene is TRBV5-1, the J gene TRBJ2-7, with TRBD1 identical over 8 bases. V lost 4 bases to trimming and J lost 2 bases; unmatched junction nucleotides: 8. The CDR3 sequence is 15 residues long. Germline V lookup: CDR1 SGHRS, CDR2 YFSETQ. The CDR3: CASSPRQGQTYEQYF. Here the CDR3 DNA reads TGCGCCAGCAGCCCCAGACAGGGGCAAACCTACGAGCAGTACTTC. Complete variable domain (other parts from reference TRBV5-1 and TRBJ2-7): KAGVTQTPRYLIKTRGQQVTLSCSPISGHRSVSWYQQTPGQGLQFLFEYFSETQRNKGNFPGRFSGRQFSNSRSEMNVSTLELGDSALYLCASSPRQGQTYEQYFGPGTRLTVT.

This clone was counted a single time. The rearrangement joins TRBV4-2 to TRBJ2-3, with 13 bases aligning to TRBD2. The CDR3 has 18 amino acids. The V and J ends lost 0 bases and 4 bases, in that order; junction bases with no gene match: 7. Germline CDR1 is LGHNA and CDR2 is YNFKEQ. Written as DNA, the CDR3 is TGTGCCAGCAGCCAAGAGCGCCCCACTAGCGGGAGGGCAGATACGCAGTATTTT. Amino acids: CASSQERPTSGRADTQYF.

This chain uses TRBV19 with TRBJ1-1, with a tentative D call TRBD1 (5 bases). Germline V lookup: CDR1 LNHDA, CDR2 SQIVND (reference sequence). This CDR3 region has 14 residues. V was trimmed by 3 bases and J by 5 bases, leaving 13 bases between them. The CDR3 spells CASSIVGGATEAFF. The CDR3 DNA is TGTGCCAGTAGTATTGTGGGGGGTGCAACTGAAGCTTTCTTT.

V gene TRBV21-1 combines with J gene TRBJ2-7; TRBD1, the table's D call, was not compared with the DNA. TRBV21-1 is a documented pseudogene. This CDR3 contains 14 residues. CDR3 region: CASSNGQRTYEQYF. The DNA of the CDR3 is TGTGCCAGCAGTAACGGACAGAGGACTTACGAGCAGTACTTC.

On this clone: Different DNA sequences within this sample yield the same CDR3. The V call is TRBV27, the J call TRBJ1-5; tentative D call: TRBD1 (5 bases). Germline values: CDR1 MNHEY, CDR2 SMNVEV (reference sequence). V shed 0 bases and J shed 2 bases, with 5 bases lying between them. The CDR3 is 14 residues long. The CDR3 DNA sequence: TGTGCCAGCAGTTTATCAGGGGGCAATCAGCCCCAGCATTTT. Translated, it gives CASSLSGGNQPQHF.

The rearrangement uses TRBV5-6 and TRBJ2-2; D may be TRBD2 (7 bases). CDR1 SGHDT and CDR2 YYEEEE come from the germline V gene. CDR3 length: 15 amino acids. Trimming took 1 base from V and 7 from J, leaving 14 bases between them. The CDR3 sequence: CASSLWGGAIGELFF. CDR3 DNA: TGTGCCAGCAGCTTGTGGGGGGGCGCAATCGGGGAGCTGTTTTTT.